The 14 T cell receptor beta chains given below trace back to one sample, sequenced in a study of CD8 T cells in Susac syndrome. Random hexamers were used to reverse transcribe an amount of about 0.45 to 1 ug RNA. TCRdb re-called the immunoSEQ multiplex PCR reads through MiXCR, storing one row per CDR3 protein. The repertoire holds 250,000 to 300,000 distinct CDR3 sequences, with around 84% as singletons. Sample: CD8+ T cells from PBMCs. Receptors originate from a human donor with multiple sclerosis.

To note about this clonotype: A junction end diverges from the germline sequence, so it may reflect a read error. The chain combines TRBV2 with TRBJ2-1; TRBD2 might be the D (6 bases). The CDR3 has 16 amino acids. The germline gives CDR1 SNHLY, CDR2 FYNNEI. The DNA for the CDR3 is TGTGCCAACAGTGAAGAGGCTAGCGTCGCCTACAATGAGCAGTTCTTC. Translation: CANSEEASVAYNEQFF.

A single count supports this clonotype. The chain couples TRBV11-2 to TRBJ1-2; 7 bases fit TRBD1. This CDR3 region has 15 residues. The J segment lost 4 bases and the V segment lost 0 bases, leaving 5 bases of the junction unmatched. CDR1 and CDR2 (germline): SGHAT, FQNNGV. CDR3 in DNA: TGTGCCAGCAGCTTAGAGATGACAGGGTTCTATGGCTACACCTTC. Protein product: CASSLEMTGFYGYTF.

This clonotype was seen a few times. The V call is TRBV11-3, the J call TRBJ1-3; a possible D gene is TRBD1 (5 bases). Germline CDR1 SGHNT, CDR2 YENEEA. CDR3 length equals 18 residues. V shed 1 base and J shed 0 bases, with 16 bases lying between them. CDR3 sequence reads: CASSLVPAGLYSGNTIYF. CDR3 coding DNA: TGTGCCAGCAGCTTAGTCCCCGCAGGGCTCTACTCTGGAAACACCATATATTTT. The complete variable domain, with remaining parts taken from reference TRBV11-3 and TRBJ1-3, reads EAGVVQSPRYKIIEKKQPVAFWCNPISGHNTLYWYLQNLGQGPELLIRYENEEAVDDSQLPKDRFSAERLKGVDSTLKIQPAELGDSAVYLCASSLVPAGLYSGNTIYFGEGSWLTVV.

This clonotype came up once. The junction shows a germline mismatch at one end, possibly a read error. The rearrangement links TRBV20-1 to TRBJ2-1, with 9 bases fitting TRBD2. CDR3 length: 15 amino acids. CDR1 is DFQATT, CDR2 SNEGSKA, per germline (reference sequence). CDR3 region: CSAKNSGSSYNEQFF. The CDR3 DNA reads as TGCAGCGCTAAGAATAGCGGGAGCTCCTACAATGAGCAGTTCTTC.

The chain couples TRBV27 to TRBJ2-3; 14 nucleotides match TRBD2. From germline, CDR1 is MNHEY and CDR2 SMNVEV (reference sequence). The CDR3 contains 21 residues. V trimming: 2 bases; J trimming: 2 bases; junction bases outside the gene matches: 15. CDR3 nucleotide sequence: TGTGCCAGCAGTTTAGCCATCCCACCCGGGACTAGCGGGAGTCCCACAGATACGCAGTATTTT. It is translated as CASSLAIPPGTSGSPTDTQYF.

The chain carries TRBV7-8 and TRBJ2-1; 15 bases are shared with TRBD2. The germline V gene has CDR1 SGHVS and CDR2 FQNEAQ. CDR3 length: 18 residues. Trimming at V came to 4 bases and at J to 1 base, leaving 5 bases not matched to a gene. DNA of the CDR3: TGTGCCAGCAGCTCTCGGACTAGCGGGAGGGTATCCTACAATGAGCAGTTCTTC. It codes for CASSSRTSGRVSYNEQFF.

This chain uses TRBV9 with TRBJ2-1; 11 positions agree with TRBD2. Trimming took 4 bases from V and 7 from J; bases not matched to a gene: 13. Germline V lookup: CDR1 SGDLS, CDR2 YYNGEE. The CDR3 covers 17 residues. CDR3 loop: CASSTTTSGAVGNEQFF. CDR3 coding DNA: TGTGCCAGCAGCACCACGACTAGCGGGGCCGTTGGGAATGAGCAGTTCTTC.

This chain's CDR3 is CAISEVTSSYNSPLHF. The CDR3 coding sequence is TGTGCCATCAGTGAGGTCACGAGCTCCTATAATTCACCCCTCCACTTT. The V gene is TRBV10-3, the J gene TRBJ1-6; D is uncertain. The V end lost 2 bases, the J end lost 0 bases, and 8 bases lay between the germline ends. The CDR3 has 16 residues. Germline V CDR1 and CDR2: ENHRY, SYGVKD.

The genes are TRBV20-1 and TRBJ2-1; TRBD2 agrees at 9 bases. The CDR3 length is 15 residues. After removal of 0 bases from V and 8 bases from J, the junction contained 8 bases not matched to a gene. The germline gives CDR1 DFQATT, CDR2 SNEGSKA (reference sequence). The CDR3 region is CSARENSGRRDEQFF. DNA for the CDR3: TGCAGTGCTAGAGAGAATAGCGGGAGAAGGGATGAGCAGTTCTTC.

The chain uses TRBV19 and TRBJ2-1; D is perhaps TRBD2 (6 bases). The germline V gene encodes CDR1 LNHDA and CDR2 SQIVND (reference sequence). The germline V and J ends were trimmed by 6 bases and 2 bases, with 11 bases remaining between them. The CDR3 is 14 residues long. DNA for the CDR3: TGTGCCAGTAGGGGCGGGAACGCCTACAATGAGCAGTTCTTC. Translated: CASRGGNAYNEQFF.

This chain joins TRBV19 and TRBJ2-2; TRBD1 aligns across 7 bases. The CDR3 totals 14 residues. V trimming: 5 bases; J trimming: 4 bases; junction bases outside the gene matches: 4. Germline V lookup: CDR1 LNHDA, CDR2 SQIVND (reference sequence). The CDR3 nucleotides are TGTGCCAGTAGTTACAGGGGATTCACCGGGGAGCTGTTTTTT. Translation: CASSYRGFTGELFF.

The rearrangement uses TRBV6-6 and TRBJ1-1, with TRBD1 as a possible D gene (5 bases). The CDR3 has 12 residues. V was cut by 8 bases and J by 8 bases, with 15 bases left in between. The V gene's germline CDR1 is MNHNY and CDR2 SVGAGI (reference sequence). The CDR3 bases are TGTGCCAGCTCCTCATGGGGGGTCGAAGCTTTCTTT. This gives the protein CASSSWGVEAFF.

The V gene is TRBV7-6, the J gene TRBJ2-3, with a possible D match to TRBD2 (6 bases). Deletions cut 1 base from V and 2 bases from J, with 7 bases between. Germline CDR1 and CDR2: SGHVS and FNYEAQ. There are 14 residues in the CDR3. This chain's CDR3 is CASSLGRDTDTQYF. The CDR3 DNA is TGTGCCAGCAGCTTAGGGCGGGACACAGATACGCAGTATTTT.

The sample holds one count of this clonotype. The V call is TRBV7-9, the J call TRBJ1-5; D is uncertain. Trimming shortened V by 8 bases and J by 1 base, and 12 bases separated the two germline ends. CDR3 length: 14 residues. Looked up from germline, CDR1 is SEHNR and CDR2 is FQNEAQ (reference sequence). CDR3: CASSPDLSNQPQHF. In DNA form, the CDR3 reads TGTGCCAGCTCACCGGACTTGAGCAATCAGCCCCAGCATTTT.